The sequence of this T cell receptor beta chain was determined in a study of blood T cells in healthy people across ages. The length of the CDR3 is 12 residues. Deletions cut 4 bases from V and 2 bases from J, with 9 bases between. Germline V CDR1 and CDR2: DFQATT, SNEGSKA (reference sequence). This clonotype was seen more than once but under ten times. With a J-beta primer mix and a sample-barcoded 5' primer, a second PCR ran about 7 to 12 cycles. Using its own MiXCR run on the 5' RACE reads, TCRdb lists one record per CDR3 protein. The sample lists roughly 700,000 distinct CDR3 sequences, about half seen once, with 30% to 35% in the top ten.

The clonotype was recovered from a woman aged 60-70 years in good health. Sequencing input: blood. The chain is built from TRBV20-1 and TRBJ2-7; TRBD1 is a possible D gene (5 bases). The CDR3 loop is CSAIWGPYEQYF. The CDR3 bases are TGCAGTGCTATTTGGGGCCCCTACGAGCAGTACTTC.